This TCR beta chain comes out of a study of blood T cell repertoires in COVID-19. For the study at large: Italy, Spain and the United States were the sources of the convalescent and acute COVID-19 samples. From T cells, B-cell-depleted T cells, or PBMCs came the material, which was cDNA or gDNA.

Germline CDR1 and CDR2: WSHSY and SAAADI. This CDR3 has 12 residues. The germline V and J ends were trimmed by 7 bases and 7 bases, with 11 bases remaining between them. In the authors' workflow: Nucleated cell number was recorded as an estimate derived from reference gene primer amplification. Profiling relied on immunoSEQ multiplex PCR, and the TCRdb table lists in-frame clones only, not all of them. Clone size and the V and J calls come from that table; the DNA yielded D and trimming. The profile covers 52,000 or so clones, with roughly 80% appearing a single time and about 6.4% taken by the ten largest.

Material: peripheral blood. This clonotype originated in a human donor in a cohort sampled during active or convalescent COVID-19. This sequence joins TRBV10-2 and TRBJ2-1; weak D call: TRBD1 (5 bases). The CDR3 spells CASNSNRNEQFF. For the CDR3, the DNA is TGCGCCAGCAATTCAAACAGGAATGAGCAGTTCTTC.